This T cell receptor beta chain derives from a study of T cell changes during pregnancy in multiple sclerosis. Profiling relied on immunoSEQ multiplex PCR, and the TCRdb table lists in-frame clones only, not all of them. The sample consists of about 110,000 clones, approximately 90% of them appearing once. Trimming pared 5 bases from V and 9 bases from J, leaving 10 bases between. The CDR3 has 11 amino acids. CDR1 and CDR2 from the germline V gene are MNHEY and SVGAGI. Sequenced here: peripheral blood, sampled in the third trimester of pregnancy. The sequence derives from a female donor with multiple sclerosis, enrolled in a pregnancy study. V and J are TRBV6-5 and TRBJ1-1; D gene uncertain. This CDR3 reads CASSSNRKAFF. The CDR3, as DNA: TGTGCCAGCAGTAGTAACAGAAAAGCTTTCTTT.